Included here is one T cell receptor beta chain sequence, with context. Its antigen is currently unknown. These data originate in a study of post-analysis software for immune sequencing data. Study summary: Relapsing-remitting, secondary progressive and progressive-relapsing multiple sclerosis were all included among the disease courses.

Unique molecular identifiers featured in each of the TCR beta cDNA libraries. TCRdb passed the PCR reads through MiXCR, listing each CDR3 protein once. This sample has about 540,000 distinct CDR3 sequences; around 31% occur once, and the top ten carry approximately 6%. General study points: Samples made in the same batch grouped tightly together by F measure. In multiple sclerosis, normalized Chao1 diversity was significantly below that of controls.

The specimen sequenced was blood. This receptor was identified in a girl between 2 and 17 years old with multiple sclerosis.

The CDR3 loop is CASSLEAGPNTGELFF. The CDR3 DNA is TGCGCCAGCAGCTTGGAAGCGGGTCCAAACACCGGGGAGCTGTTTTTT. The J gene is TRBJ2-2, the V gene TRBV5-1; D may be TRBD2 (6 bases). The V and J ends lost 0 bases and 2 bases respectively, with 11 bases between them. Germline CDR1 reads SGHRS; CDR2 reads YFSETQ. The CDR3 extends over 16 amino acids.